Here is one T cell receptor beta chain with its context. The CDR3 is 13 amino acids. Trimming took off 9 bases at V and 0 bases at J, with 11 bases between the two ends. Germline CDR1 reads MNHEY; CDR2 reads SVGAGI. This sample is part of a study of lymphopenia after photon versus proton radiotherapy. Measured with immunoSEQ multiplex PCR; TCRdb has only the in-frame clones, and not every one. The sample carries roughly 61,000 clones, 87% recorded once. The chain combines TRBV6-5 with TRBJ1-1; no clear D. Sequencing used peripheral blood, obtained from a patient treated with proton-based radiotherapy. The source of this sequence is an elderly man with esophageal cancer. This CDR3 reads CASGSGVNTEAFF. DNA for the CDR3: TGTGCCAGTGGGAGCGGAGTGAACACTGAAGCTTTCTTT.